Following are 21 T cell receptor beta chains from one sample sequenced in a study of blood T cells in healthy people across ages. Through a sample-barcoded 5' primer and a J-beta primer mix, a second PCR was run for roughly 6 to 11 cycles. MiXCR, run by TCRdb on the 5' RACE reads, gives a single entry per CDR3 protein. The table has around 1,900,000 distinct CDR3 sequences, roughly two fifths seen once. The source material was blood. Receptors were obtained from a human donor in good health.

The V call is TRBV6-5, the J call TRBJ2-4, with D possibly matching TRBD2 (6 bases). Germline assignment: CDR1 MNHEY and CDR2 SVGAGI. With 4 bases removed from V and 0 bases from J, the gap between germline ends came to 25 bases. The CDR3 covers 20 residues. CDR3 DNA: TGTGCCAGCAGTTCCTTACCGGGACTTACCCGACTTAGAGCCAAAAACATTCAGTACTTC. It yields the protein CASSSLPGLTRLRAKNIQYF.

This clonotype was counted a few times. V is TRBV4-3 and J is TRBJ2-3, with 12 nucleotides matching TRBD1. The germline CDR1 and CDR2 sequences are LGHNA and YSLEER. This CDR3 is built from 18 residues. V lost 2 bases, J lost 5 bases, and 11 bases stayed unmatched. The CDR3: CASSQYLGTGGVIDTQYF. The CDR3 nucleotides read TGCGCCAGCAGCCAATACCTCGGGACAGGGGGCGTAATAGATACGCAGTATTTT.

The rearrangement joins TRBV29-1 to TRBJ1-1, with D perhaps TRBD1 (5 bases). Germline assignment: CDR1 SQVTM and CDR2 ANQGSEA. There are 13 residues in the CDR3. The CDR3 coding sequence is TGCAGTACCTTGGGTGGCAGGGATACTGAAGCTTTCTTT. This translates into CSTLGGRDTEAFF.

The chain links TRBV15 to TRBJ2-3, with D possibly TRBD2 on 6 matching bases. Per germline, CDR1 LNHNV and CDR2 YYDKDF (reference sequence). V was cut by 5 bases and J by 2 bases, with 11 bases left in between. The CDR3 extends over 14 amino acids. CDR3 amino acids: CATSLRGITDTQYF. The CDR3 DNA follows: TGTGCCACCAGCTTGCGGGGTATCACAGATACGCAGTATTTT.

The rearrangement uses TRBV18 and TRBJ2-3; possible D gene TRBD1, 5 bases. This CDR3 is built from 16 residues. Germline V CDR1 and CDR2: KGHSH, LQKENI. Trimming shortened V by 3 bases and J by 2 bases, and 15 bases separated the two germline ends. The CDR3 loop is CASSPRRQTSTDTQYF. The DNA for the CDR3 is TGTGCCAGCTCACCCCGCAGACAGACCTCCACAGATACGCAGTATTTT.

This sequence joins TRBV21-1 and TRBJ2-3; the table's D call, TRBD1, has no DNA check behind it. TRBV21-1 is a known pseudogene. The CDR3 covers 14 residues. CDR3 sequence (DNA): TGTGCCAGGTCGGACAGGGAGGACACAGATACGCAGTATTTT. Translated: CARSDREDTDTQYF.

In its sample, this clonotype was seen a few times. The chain employs TRBV11-2 and TRBJ1-1; D ambiguous. Germline V lookup: CDR1 SGHAT, CDR2 FQNNGV. Trimming left V 0 bases short and J 10 bases short, with 9 bases between. The CDR3 runs to 12 residues. The CDR3 DNA follows: TGTGCCAGCAGCTTAGATGTTGGTAGAGCTTTCTTT. It codes for CASSLDVGRAFF.

This clonotype was seen a single time. This chain links TRBV19 with TRBJ2-7, with D unclear. CDR3 length: 14 residues. Looked up from germline, CDR1 is LNHDA and CDR2 is SQIVND (reference sequence). Between the trimmed V and J ends, which lost 6 bases and 6 bases, there was a span of 18 bases. The CDR3 coding sequence is TGTGCCAGTAGCCCCCAGACTGGGCTTACCGAGCAGTACTTC. Protein sequence: CASSPQTGLTEQYF. The complete variable domain, with remaining parts taken from reference TRBV19 and TRBJ2-7, reads DGGITQSPKYLFRKEGQNVTLSCEQNLNHDAMYWYRQDPGQGLRLIYYSQIVNDFQKGDIAEGYSVSREKKESFPLTVTSAQKNPTAFYLCASSPQTGLTEQYFGPGTRLTVT.

This clonotype was picked up a small number of times. This chain links TRBV7-8 with TRBJ1-4; the D is unclear. The CDR3 has 15 amino acids. Trimming pared 5 bases from V and 0 bases from J, leaving 10 bases between. CDR1 SGHVS and CDR2 FQNEAQ come from the germline V gene. The CDR3 DNA is TGTGCCAGCAGCCCCCAAGTTGCAACTAATGAAAAACTGTTTTTT. This gives the protein CASSPQVATNEKLFF.

For this clonotype: A much more abundant neighbour one base away suggests this may be a read error. CDR3 residues: CACSVQGIEGYTF. CDR3 nucleotides: TGTGCCTGCAGCGTTCAGGGAATCGAGGGCTACACCTTC. The chain carries TRBV7-2 and TRBJ1-2, with D perhaps matching TRBD1 (5 bases). There are 13 residues in the CDR3. CDR1 and CDR2 (germline): SGHTA, FQGNSA.

The chain carries TRBV15 and TRBJ1-2; maybe TRBD1 (6 bases). CDR3 size: 13 residues. Germline loops: CDR1 LNHNV, CDR2 YYDKDF (reference sequence). V was trimmed by 4 bases and J by 4 bases, leaving 10 bases between them. Here the CDR3 reads CATSTLDSYGYTF. As DNA, the CDR3 is TGTGCCACCAGCACCTTGGACAGCTATGGCTACACCTTC.

This clonotype appeared a few times. This chain joins TRBV15 and TRBJ1-1; a weak D match, TRBD1 (6 bases). The CDR3 runs to 15 residues. Germline CDR1 is LNHNV and CDR2 is YYDKDF (reference sequence). The V and J ends lost 4 bases and 5 bases respectively, with 17 bases between them. CDR3 amino acids: CATSTPPGGQTEAFF. In nucleotides, the CDR3 is TGTGCCACCAGCACTCCCCCCGGGGGGCAGACTGAAGCTTTCTTT.

This clonotype was detected a few times. V and J are TRBV5-1 and TRBJ1-5; maybe TRBD1 (6 bases). The CDR3 runs 12 residues. Germline-derived CDR1 and CDR2 are SGHRS and YFSETQ. CDR3 sequence (DNA): TGCACGCGAGGACAGAATAATCAGCCCCAGCATTTT. Its protein is CTRGQNNQPQHF.

This clonotype has just one count. The J gene is TRBJ1-4, the V gene TRBV12-3 or TRBV12-4; D not resolved. This CDR3 comprises 12 residues. V lost 10 bases, J lost 7 bases, and 13 bases lay in between. CDR3 residues: CATSPTGEKLFF. The CDR3, as DNA: TGTGCCACTTCACCAACGGGTGAAAAACTGTTTTTT.

This clonotype showed up just a few times. As DNA, the CDR3 is TGTGCCAGCAGCTTCGAGGGGACAGGGGTATATGGCTACACCTTC. Translated: CASSFEGTGVYGYTF. This chain connects TRBV7-9 to TRBJ1-2; 10 bases map to TRBD1. Germline CDR1 and CDR2: SEHNR and FQNEAQ (reference sequence). The V and J ends lost 3 bases and 5 bases, in that order; junction bases with no gene match: 6. This CDR3 has 15 residues.

There are a few counts of this clonotype. The chain combines TRBV20-1 with TRBJ2-1; D is perhaps TRBD1 or TRBD2 (5 bases each). Germline assignment: CDR1 DFQATT and CDR2 SNEGSKA (reference sequence). This CDR3 has 13 amino acids. The V gene lost 0 bases and the J gene lost 12 bases, with 15 bases spanning the gap. The CDR3 coding sequence is TGCAGTGCTAGAGATGAAAACCGGGGCAGGCAGTTCTTC. Protein sequence: CSARDENRGRQFF.

This rearrangement joins TRBV13 to TRBJ1-4; D is unclear. Germline assignment: CDR1 PRHDT and CDR2 FYEKMQ (reference sequence). The CDR3 has 14 amino acids. V was cut by 5 bases and J by 8 bases, with 15 bases left in between. The CDR3 spells CASSLEGRREKLFF. As DNA, the CDR3 is TGTGCCAGCAGCCTCGAGGGCCGAAGGGAAAAACTGTTTTTT.

This sequence joins TRBV20-1 and TRBJ2-7; D remains unclear. The V end was cut by 1 base, the J end by 6 bases, with 22 bases between. This CDR3 region has 16 residues. CDR1 is DFQATT, CDR2 SNEGSKA, per germline (reference sequence). The CDR3 DNA reads as TGCAGTGCTAGAGCAGTGGTAGACTCCTCGCCTGGCGAGCAGTACTTC. Translated, it gives CSARAVVDSSPGEQYF.

This clonotype was counted many times. The chain couples TRBV5-1 to TRBJ1-2; the match to TRBD1 covers 8 bases. Germline V gene lookup returns CDR1 SGHRS and CDR2 YFSETQ. The CDR3 is made up of 14 amino acids. V gave up 4 bases and J gave up 3 bases; unmatched junction bases: 5. CDR3 region: CASSVDRGDYGYTF. The DNA of the CDR3 is TGCGCCAGCAGCGTTGACAGGGGAGACTATGGCTACACCTTC.

The chain couples TRBV5-1 to TRBJ2-1; 7 bases match TRBD1. The junction had 15 bases not matched to a gene; V was cut back by 6 bases and J by 9 bases. Per germline, CDR1 SGHRS and CDR2 YFSETQ. This CDR3 region has 15 residues. For the CDR3, the DNA is TGCGCCAGCATGTCCACAGGGGCCGAACGGGGTGAGCAGTTCTTC. It translates to CASMSTGAERGEQFF. The full variable domain, completed using reference TRBV5-1 and TRBJ2-1, is KAGVTQTPRYLIKTRGQQVTLSCSPISGHRSVSWYQQTPGQGLQFLFEYFSETQRNKGNFPGRFSGRQFSNSRSEMNVSTLELGDSALYLCASMSTGAERGEQFFGPGTRLTVL.

This sequence joins TRBV12-3 or TRBV12-4 and TRBJ2-5; 8 bases match TRBD1. This CDR3 has 16 amino acids. Losses at the gene ends were 5 bases for V and 4 bases for J; bases not matched to a gene: 12. The CDR3 region is CASSPHRTGRGETQYF. In DNA, the CDR3 is TGTGCCAGCAGTCCTCATCGGACAGGGCGGGGAGAGACCCAGTACTTC.